This T cell receptor (beta chain) was captured in a study of T cell clones after liver transplantation. Sequenced by immunoSEQ multiplex PCR; TCRdb stores in-frame clones only, minus some. Of roughly 80,000 clones in the sample, roughly four fifths were seen once. Unstimulated PBMCs were sorted into CD3+CD4+ and CD3+CD8+ populations. V lost 1 base and J lost 6, with 18 bases in between. This CDR3 is built from 16 residues. Germline V gene lookup returns CDR1 LNHNV and CDR2 YYDKDF (reference sequence). This chain joins TRBV15 and TRBJ1-2; D call uncertain. This clonotype was sampled from a human patient who received a liver transplant. Some T cells here may be from the graft donor. Sequenced here: CD4+ T cells from blood, sampled approximately 3.5 years after liver transplant. CDR3 region: CATSRGAVSPYDGYTF. The CDR3 DNA reads TGTGCCACCAGCAGAGGGGCGGTTTCCCCCTACGATGGCTACACCTTC.